The clone carrying this TCR beta chain is a singleton in its sample. These data belong to a study of cytomegalovirus exposure and HLA in healthy donors. Measured with immunoSEQ multiplex PCR; TCRdb has only the in-frame clones, and not every one. The data show 150,000 or so clones, 80% to 90% seen once. The ends lost 5 bases at V and 10 bases at J; junction bases unmatched: 9. This CDR3 contains 15 residues. Germline V gene lookup returns CDR1 PRHDT and CDR2 FYEKMQ (reference sequence). The sample comprised PBMCs. The V and J genes are TRBV13 and TRBJ2-1; 12 nucleotides align to TRBD2. This TCR came from a woman aged 25 to 39 in good health and CMV-seropositive. CDR3 region: CASSRTSGTFMEQFF. The CDR3 DNA is TGTGCCAGCAGCCGGACTAGCGGGACCTTTATGGAGCAGTTCTTC.